The 16 T cell receptor beta chains below all came from one sample that was sequenced in a study of Ad26.COV2.S vaccination and SARS-CoV-2 variants. Sequencing used immunoSEQ multiplex PCR; TCRdb keeps in-frame clones, though not all of them. Counted here are about 390,000 clones, about 88% occurring once; the ten biggest clones make up around 3.4%. The treatment: 15 to 20 received Ad26.COV2.S at low or high dose, single or two shots; several received placebo; per-sample allocation not given. Material that was analyzed had been drawn on day 63 after the first vaccine or placebo injection. This specimen consisted of peripheral blood, obtained in a trial of Ad26.COV2.S vaccine versus placebo. These receptors were collected from a person between 18 and 65 years old who received the Ad26.COV2.S COVID-19 vaccine or a placebo.

This clone appeared a few times. The rearrangement links TRBV5-4 to TRBJ2-5; 8 bases agree with TRBD2. Germline lookup yields CDR1 SGHNT and CDR2 YYREEE (reference sequence). CDR3 length: 16 residues. After removal of 2 bases from V and 7 bases from J, the junction contained 13 bases not matched to a gene. The CDR3 region has the DNA TGTGCCAGCAGCTTTCCGGGGGGGCAAAGTTCGTCGACCCAGTACTTC. Protein product: CASSFPGGQSSSTQYF. The full variable domain, rest sourced from reference TRBV5-4 and TRBJ2-5, is ETGVTQSPTHLIKTRGQQVTLRCSSQSGHNTVSWYQQALGQGPQFIFQYYREEENGRGNFPPRFSGLQFPNYSSELNVNALELDDSALYLCASSFPGGQSSSTQYFGPGTRLLVL.

The J gene is TRBJ2-5, the V gene TRBV12-3 or TRBV12-4; weak D call: TRBD1 (6 bases). The CDR3 spans 12 residues. Between the trimmed V and J ends, which lost 4 bases and 4 bases, there was a span of 7 bases. The CDR3 DNA reads as TGTGCCAGCAGTTCACAGGGAGAGACCCAGTACTTC. This sequence encodes CASSSQGETQYF.

The chain couples TRBV5-6 to TRBJ2-7; a possible D gene is TRBD1 (6 bases). Trimming shortened V by 4 bases and J by 5 bases, and 16 bases separated the two germline ends. The CDR3 runs to 14 residues. The V gene's germline CDR1 is SGHDT and CDR2 YYEEEE. The CDR3: CASSPQGYQDEQYF. The CDR3 region has the DNA TGTGCCAGCAGCCCGCAGGGGTATCAGGACGAGCAGTACTTC.

This clone was seen only a few times. The rearrangement links TRBV4-2 to TRBJ1-1; D not certain. Germline assignment: CDR1 LGHNA and CDR2 YNFKEQ. The length of the CDR3 is 13 residues. Trimming removed 2 bases from V and 1 base from J, with 5 bases in between. In DNA form, the CDR3 reads TGTGCCAGCAGCCAAACATCGAACACTGAAGCTTTCTTT. Residues: CASSQTSNTEAFF.

This sequence joins TRBV3-1 (or the pseudogene TRBV3-2) and TRBJ2-1; 9 nucleotides line up with TRBD2. This CDR3 comprises 15 residues. Germline V gives CDR1 LGHDT, CDR2 YNNKEL (reference sequence). Unmatched junction bases numbered 2, after V lost 2 bases and J lost 3 bases. The CDR3: CASSQQRGVYNEQFF. CDR3 nucleotides: TGTGCCAGCAGCCAACAGCGGGGGGTCTACAATGAGCAGTTCTTC.

The V and J genes are TRBV6-6 and TRBJ1-5, with TRBD1 as a possible D gene (5 bases). This CDR3 spans 16 amino acids. V was cut by 5 bases and J by 1 base, with 15 bases left in between. Germline CDR1 MNHNY, CDR2 SVGAGI (reference sequence). The CDR3 nucleotides are TGTGCCAGCAGTCCCGGGGCCCAGGGAAGCAATCAGCCCCAGCATTTT. It specifies CASSPGAQGSNQPQHF.

The rearrangement joins TRBV5-6 to TRBJ2-3; D unclear. This CDR3 has 12 amino acids. The V gene's germline CDR1 is SGHDT and CDR2 YYEEEE. With 0 bases removed from V and 11 bases from J, the gap between germline ends came to 10 bases. The CDR3 nucleotides are TGTGCCAGCAGCTTGGCCGGGTATGGGCAGTATTTT. Translating it yields CASSLAGYGQYF.

The chain employs TRBV5-8 and TRBJ1-4; D is uncertain. Trimming shortened V by 0 bases and J by 4 bases, and 7 bases separated the two germline ends. CDR3 length: 14 residues. Germline V gene sequence: CDR1 SGHTS, CDR2 YDEGEE. In DNA, the CDR3 is TGTGCCAGCAGCTTGGGACGGTATAATGAAAAACTGTTTTTT. Protein sequence: CASSLGRYNEKLFF.

The V gene is TRBV6-5, the J gene TRBJ2-5; 9 bases fit TRBD2. Germline-derived CDR1 and CDR2 are MNHEY and SVGAGI. Trimming at V came to 7 bases and at J to 4 bases, leaving 7 bases not matched to a gene. The length of the CDR3 is 14 residues. The CDR3 bases are TGTGCCAGCAAGGGCGGGGGGGTTGGAGAGACCCAGTACTTC. It specifies CASKGGGVGETQYF.

V usage is TRBV4-1 and J usage is TRBJ1-2, with D unresolved. The CDR3 totals 18 residues. Germline assignment: CDR1 MGHRA and CDR2 YSYEKL. V lost 2 bases and J 2 bases, leaving 21 bases between the germline ends. CDR3 sequence (DNA): TGCGCCAGCAGCCAACGCGACGGGCGGGTTACGGGGAACTATGGCTACACCTTC. Translated: CASSQRDGRVTGNYGYTF.

The V call is TRBV12-5, the J call TRBJ2-3, with unresolved D. Germline-derived CDR1 and CDR2 are LGHNT and FRNRAP. Trimming cost V 2 bases and J 4 bases, with 25 bases left between them. CDR3 length equals 19 residues. The chain's CDR3 is CASGLRPGAWAYGPDTQYF. CDR3 DNA: TGTGCTAGTGGTTTGCGCCCCGGAGCCTGGGCCTATGGCCCAGATACGCAGTATTTT.

The V call is TRBV15, the J call TRBJ1-1, with 9 bases matching TRBD1. This CDR3 is 14 amino acids long. Germline assignment: CDR1 LNHNV and CDR2 YYDKDF (reference sequence). V gave up 4 bases and J gave up 6 bases; unmatched junction bases: 6. CDR3 in amino acids: CATSTYTGGPEAFF. For the CDR3, the DNA is TGTGCCACCAGCACTTATACAGGGGGCCCTGAAGCTTTCTTT.

CDR3 sequence reads: CAWKVNTEAFF. As DNA, the CDR3 is TGTGCCTGGAAAGTAAACACTGAAGCTTTCTTT. The gene calls are TRBV30 and TRBJ1-1, with D uncertain. CDR1 is GTSNPN, CDR2 SVGIG, per germline (reference sequence). This CDR3 region has 11 residues. V lost 4 bases and J 2 bases, leaving 5 bases between the germline ends.

This clone showed up just once. The chain links TRBV10-1 to TRBJ2-1; no reliable D call. Deletions cut 6 bases from V and 7 bases from J, with 10 bases between. This CDR3 region has 12 residues. The germline V gene has CDR1 WNHNN and CDR2 SYGVQD (reference sequence). The CDR3 region has the DNA TGCGCCAGCAGGGGCCTCACTAATGAGCAGTTCTTC. Its translation is CASRGLTNEQFF.

V is TRBV4-1 and J is TRBJ2-1; TRBD2 agrees at 13 bases. Germline-derived CDR1 and CDR2 are MGHRA and YSYEKL. The CDR3 consists of 17 residues. V trimming: 1 base; J trimming: 8 bases; junction bases outside the gene matches: 8. The DNA of the CDR3 is TGCGCCAGCAGCCAAGTCGAACTAGCGGGGGGGCCCTATGAGCAGTTCTTC. It codes for CASSQVELAGGPYEQFF.

This clone occurred once. V gene TRBV7-6 combines with J gene TRBJ2-4; 7 bases agree with TRBD1. This CDR3 is built from 13 residues. Per germline, CDR1 SGHVS and CDR2 FNYEAQ. V shed 3 bases, J shed 8 bases, and the junction held 4 bases outside the gene matches. Here the CDR3 DNA reads TGTGCCAGCAGCTTGACAGGGAGTGACATTCAGTACTTC. This gives the protein CASSLTGSDIQYF. Variable domain in full (rest from reference TRBV7-6 and TRBJ2-4): GAGVSQSPRYKVTKRGQDVALRCDPISGHVSLYWYRQALGQGPEFLTYFNYEAQQDKSGLPNDRFSAERPEGSISTLTIQRTEQRDSAMYRCASSLTGSDIQYFGAGTRLSVL.